One sample yielded the 31 T cell receptor beta chains listed below, sequenced in a study of blood T cell repertoires in COVID-19. Here immunoSEQ multiplex PCR was the method, and the copy in TCRdb shows in-frame clones only, minus some. This sample has about 87,000 clones; about 82% occur once, and the top ten carry around a quarter. The specimen sequenced was peripheral blood. The receptor set was obtained from a human donor in a cohort sampled during active COVID-19.

This clone was counted only a few times. J is TRBJ1-5 and V is TRBV4-1, with D perhaps TRBD1 (6 bases). Deletions cut 3 bases from V and 4 bases from J, with 10 bases between. Germline CDR1 reads MGHRA; CDR2 reads YSYEKL. The CDR3 sequence is 14 residues long. CDR3 loop: CASSHLQGNQPQHF. DNA of the CDR3: TGCGCCAGCAGCCACCTACAGGGAAATCAGCCCCAGCATTTT.

V and J are TRBV6-6 and TRBJ2-1; 9 nucleotides agree with TRBD1. Germline assignment: CDR1 MNHNY and CDR2 SVGAGI (reference sequence). V lost 5 bases to trimming and J lost 9 bases; unmatched junction nucleotides: 5. The CDR3 covers 13 residues. The CDR3 DNA follows: TGTGCCAGCAGTAAGGGACAGGGTGCTGAGCAGTTCTTC. Residues: CASSKGQGAEQFF.

The DNA for the CDR3 is TGCGCCAGCAGCCAAGGGACTAGCGGGGGGATGAACATTCAGTACTTC. Translation: CASSQGTSGGMNIQYF. This chain connects TRBV4-1 to TRBJ2-4; 14 bases are shared with TRBD2. Germline values: CDR1 MGHRA, CDR2 YSYEKL. The CDR3 totals 16 residues. The J segment lost 7 bases and the V segment lost 1 base, leaving 3 bases of the junction unmatched.

The rearrangement joins TRBV3-1 (or the pseudogene TRBV3-2) to TRBJ1-6, with TRBD1 as a possible D gene (6 bases). V dropped 0 bases and J dropped 3 bases, with 15 bases sitting between them. The CDR3 totals 18 residues. In germline, CDR1 is LGHDT, CDR2 YNNKEL (reference sequence). The CDR3 nucleotides read TGTGCCAGCAGCCAAGATAATAGAAGGACAGACTATAATTCACCCCTCCACTTT. Translation: CASSQDNRRTDYNSPLHF.

The V gene is TRBV19, the J gene TRBJ1-4, with no clear D. The ends were cut back, 0 bases at V and 6 bases at J, with 17 bases in the middle. The CDR3 is made up of 17 amino acids. Germline-derived CDR1 and CDR2 are LNHDA and SQIVND (reference sequence). The CDR3 DNA is TGTGCCAGTAGTATAGATCTAGGACTTCCCTACGATGAAAAACTGTTTTTT. This translates into CASSIDLGLPYDEKLFF.

The chain joins TRBV7-2 to TRBJ2-1; 7 positions agree with TRBD1. CDR3 size: 15 residues. Germline CDR1 is SGHTA and CDR2 is FQGNSA. The trim removed 5 bases at V and 6 bases at J, leaving 10 bases unmatched. CDR3 amino acids: CASSQRQGWGNEQFF. The CDR3 DNA follows: TGTGCCAGCAGCCAAAGACAGGGTTGGGGCAATGAGCAGTTCTTC.

This chain joins TRBV21-1 and TRBJ1-1. TRBV21-1 has pseudogene status. The CDR3 contains 16 residues. This CDR3 is CASSKLGPGVAIEAFF. In nucleotides, the CDR3 is TGTGCCAGCAGCAAGTTGGGGCCGGGGGTAGCTATTGAAGCTTTCTTT.

V is TRBV27 and J is TRBJ2-2; D gene uncertain. The CDR3 runs to 16 residues. Trimming left V 5 bases short and J 5 bases short, with 18 bases between. Per the germline V gene, CDR1 is MNHEY and CDR2 is SMNVEV (reference sequence). The CDR3 sequence: CASSPDPGGETGELFF. CDR3 DNA sequence: TGTGCCAGCAGTCCGGATCCGGGTGGAGAGACCGGGGAGCTGTTTTTT.

In this sample, this clone turned up once. CDR3 sequence reads: CASSYPRESVISGANVLTF. The CDR3 DNA reads TGTGCCAGCAGTTACCCCCGGGAGTCTGTGATCTCTGGGGCCAACGTCCTGACTTTC. The rearrangement joins TRBV6-2 or TRBV6-3 to TRBJ2-6; TRBD2 is a possible D gene (6 bases). The CDR3 extends over 19 amino acids. The V gene's germline CDR1 is MNHEY and CDR2 SVGEGT. V lost 2 bases and J 0 bases, leaving 17 bases between the germline ends.

CDR3 amino acids: CARGPQYF. The DNA for the CDR3 is TGTGCCAGGGGGCCCCAGTACTTC. The chain joins TRBV19 to TRBJ2-5; weak D call: TRBD1 (5 bases). Germline CDR1 LNHDA, CDR2 SQIVND (reference sequence). Between the trimmed V and J ends, which lost 9 bases and 9 bases, there was a span of 5 bases. The CDR3 runs to 8 residues.

As regards this clone: Other DNA variants within this sample encode the same CDR3. The chain employs TRBV27 and TRBJ2-7; 10 bases fit TRBD1. The germline CDR1 and CDR2 sequences are MNHEY and SMNVEV (reference sequence). Losses at the gene ends were 5 bases for V and 4 bases for J; bases not matched to a gene: 2. The CDR3 covers 13 residues. Written as DNA, the CDR3 is TGTGCCAGCAGTAGACAGGGGGCATACGAGCAGTACTTC. Its protein product is CASSRQGAYEQYF.

The chain joins TRBV25-1 to TRBJ2-6, with a tentative D call TRBD1 (5 bases). The CDR3 has 13 residues. Germline values: CDR1 MGHDK, CDR2 SYGVNS. The V end lost 6 bases, the J end lost 4 bases, and 7 bases lay between the germline ends. The CDR3 here is CASRTEGANVLTF. The CDR3 nucleotides read TGTGCCAGCAGGACAGAGGGGGCCAACGTCCTGACTTTC.

This clone has a single count. This chain uses TRBV28 with TRBJ2-7, with TRBD1 identical over 8 bases. Germline loops: CDR1 MDHEN, CDR2 SYDVKM. Unmatched junction bases numbered 15, after V lost 5 bases and J lost 9 bases. CDR3 length equals 15 residues. The CDR3, as DNA: TGTGCCAGCAGTACCCAATCGACAGGGGCAGGGGGGCAGTACTTC. This sequence encodes CASSTQSTGAGGQYF.

In its sample, this clone was seen once. V is TRBV12-3 or TRBV12-4 and J is TRBJ2-1; TRBD2 matches 10 bases. There are 13 residues in the CDR3. The junction had 5 bases not matched to a gene; V was cut back by 6 bases and J by 9 bases. Here the CDR3 reads CASSFTSGTEQFF. The CDR3 bases are TGTGCCAGCAGCTTTACTAGCGGGACTGAGCAGTTCTTC.

This chain links TRBV7-2 with TRBJ2-5; D call uncertain. The V end was cut by 0 bases, the J end by 2 bases, with 13 bases between. The CDR3 runs 16 residues. Germline loops: CDR1 SGHTA, CDR2 FQGNSA. The CDR3 here is CASSLAVGRTQETQYF. CDR3 sequence (DNA): TGTGCCAGCAGCTTAGCAGTGGGCAGAACTCAAGAGACCCAGTACTTC.

This rearrangement joins TRBV4-1 to TRBJ2-3; the D is unclear. Trimming stripped 2 bases from V and 5 bases from J, with 11 bases between. Germline lookup yields CDR1 MGHRA and CDR2 YSYEKL. The CDR3 is made up of 14 amino acids. CDR3 residues: CASSQLGLRDTQYF. CDR3 nucleotides: TGCGCCAGCAGCCAACTGGGCTTAAGAGATACGCAGTATTTT.

CDR3 nucleotides: TGCGCCAGCAGCAGATCGGACAGGGTGTCGGACGAGCAGTACTTC. This encodes CASSRSDRVSDEQYF. The chain combines TRBV5-1 with TRBJ2-7, with 8 bases lining up with TRBD1. CDR3 length: 15 residues. Unmatched junction bases numbered 11, after V lost 4 bases and J lost 5 bases. Germline V lookup: CDR1 SGHRS, CDR2 YFSETQ.

V gene TRBV20-1 combines with J gene TRBJ2-3; no definite D call. Trimming left V 3 bases short and J 0 bases short, with 13 bases between. This CDR3 is built from 15 residues. The V gene's germline CDR1 is DFQATT and CDR2 SNEGSKA (reference sequence). CDR3 DNA sequence: TGCAGTGCTAGTGTAATGAAAACTAGCACAGATACGCAGTATTTT. It yields the protein CSASVMKTSTDTQYF.

J is TRBJ1-3 and V is TRBV7-2; D remains ambiguous. CDR1 and CDR2 (germline): SGHTA, FQGNSA. The CDR3 sequence is 16 residues long. Deletions cut 5 bases from V and 2 bases from J, with 16 bases between. The CDR3 sequence is CASSPPPRDTGNTIYF. DNA of the CDR3: TGTGCCAGCAGCCCGCCCCCCCGGGATACTGGAAACACCATATATTTT.

The gene calls are TRBV11-2 and TRBJ2-7, with D possibly matching TRBD1 (6 bases). Deletions cut 3 bases from V and 2 bases from J, with 14 bases between. The CDR3 totals 15 residues. Germline V gene sequence: CDR1 SGHAT, CDR2 FQNNGV. CDR3 protein: CASSLYGGATYEQYF. The CDR3 nucleotides are TGTGCCAGCAGCTTGTATGGGGGCGCAACCTACGAGCAGTACTTC.

Only a few counts were recorded for this clone. The rearrangement uses TRBV25-1 and TRBJ2-7; no clear D gene. Trimming pared 2 bases from V and 6 bases from J, leaving 8 bases between. There are 12 residues in the CDR3. The germline V gene encodes CDR1 MGHDK and CDR2 SYGVNS. CDR3 residues: CASSEGLGEQYF. Written as DNA, the CDR3 is TGTGCCAGCAGTGAAGGGCTGGGCGAGCAGTACTTC.

V and J are TRBV2 and TRBJ1-4; 10 nucleotides line up with TRBD1. V trimming: 2 bases; J trimming: 10 bases; junction bases outside the gene matches: 7. The CDR3 contains 15 residues. Germline V gene lookup returns CDR1 SNHLY and CDR2 FYNNEI. CDR3 in DNA: TGTGCCAGCAGTGAATCCGGGACAGGGGTCGGAAAACTGTTTTTT. Translating it yields CASSESGTGVGKLFF.

The chain recombines TRBV5-6 with TRBJ2-1; D unresolved. The CDR3 extends over 14 amino acids. Germline CDR1 SGHDT, CDR2 YYEEEE. V shed 1 base and J shed 4 bases, with 9 bases lying between them. This CDR3 is CASSLFNEYNEQFF. The CDR3 bases are TGTGCCAGCAGCTTGTTCAACGAGTACAATGAGCAGTTCTTC. The full variable domain, with the rest looked up from reference TRBV5-6 and TRBJ2-1, is DAGVTQSPTHLIKTRGQQVTLRCSPKSGHDTVSWYQQALGQGPQFIFQYYEEEERQRGNFPDRFSGHQFPNYSSELNVNALLLGDSALYLCASSLFNEYNEQFFGPGTRLTVL.

The CDR3 nucleotides read TGTGCCAGCAGCTCCGGACTAGCGGGAAGCAATGAGCAGTTCTTC. Its translation: CASSSGLAGSNEQFF. The chain uses TRBV7-9 and TRBJ2-1; the match to TRBD2 covers 12 bases. The germline gives CDR1 SEHNR, CDR2 FQNEAQ (reference sequence). The CDR3 runs to 15 residues. Unmatched junction bases numbered 4, after V lost 4 bases and J lost 6 bases.

This clone was seen once. CDR3 sequence reads: CASSQERVRNQPQHF. Here the CDR3 DNA reads TGCGCCAGCAGCCAAGAGAGGGTCCGCAATCAGCCCCAGCATTTT. The gene calls are TRBV4-1 and TRBJ1-5; D uncertain. The CDR3 totals 15 residues. V shed 0 bases and J shed 2 bases, with 8 bases lying between them. The V gene's germline CDR1 is MGHRA and CDR2 YSYEKL.

The chain links TRBV14 to TRBJ2-2; D is unresolved. The CDR3 sequence is 17 residues long. Trimming removed 1 base from V and 0 bases from J, with 12 bases in between. CDR1 and CDR2 from the germline V gene are SGHDN and FVKESK. In DNA form, the CDR3 reads TGTGCCAGCAGCCAAGTGTTGATTCTATCGAACACCGGGGAGCTGTTTTTT. Translated, it gives CASSQVLILSNTGELFF.

This chain joins TRBV5-6 and TRBJ2-1, with 8 bases identical to TRBD1. Germline V gene sequence: CDR1 SGHDT, CDR2 YYEEEE. With V trimmed by 4 bases and J by 4 bases, 7 bases remained unmatched. The CDR3 runs 15 residues. CDR3 coding DNA: TGTGCCAGCAGCGGGGGGACAGGACCGTACAATGAGCAGTTCTTC. Protein: CASSGGTGPYNEQFF.

The rearrangement joins TRBV4-1 to TRBJ2-2, with 7 bases matching TRBD1. Trimming at V came to 4 bases and at J to 0 bases, leaving 2 bases not matched to a gene. Germline CDR1 reads MGHRA; CDR2 reads YSYEKL. CDR3 length: 15 amino acids. The CDR3 sequence is CASSRGQPNTGELFF. The DNA of the CDR3 is TGCGCCAGCAGCCGGGGACAGCCGAACACCGGGGAGCTGTTTTTT.

The chain links TRBV10-1 to TRBJ2-3, with 7 bases identical to TRBD2. From germline, CDR1 is WNHNN and CDR2 SYGVQD (reference sequence). The ends lost 3 bases at V and 2 bases at J; junction bases unmatched: 5. The CDR3 consists of 15 residues. The CDR3, as DNA: TGCGCCAGCAGTGATGGGGGGGGGTTCACAGATACGCAGTATTTT. Translating it yields CASSDGGGFTDTQYF.

The rearrangement joins TRBV5-1 to TRBJ2-7; 7 bases align to TRBD1. The CDR3 loop spans 16 amino acids. Trimming removed 4 bases from V and 3 bases from J; junction bases left unmatched: 13. The germline gives CDR1 SGHRS, CDR2 YFSETQ. The chain's CDR3 is CASSGDSAQTVYEQYF. As DNA, the CDR3 is TGCGCCAGCAGCGGGGACAGCGCCCAGACCGTCTACGAGCAGTACTTC.

The chain has TRBV6-5 and TRBJ1-1, with a possible D match to TRBD1 (6 bases). Germline loops: CDR1 MNHEY, CDR2 SVGAGI. The CDR3 totals 14 residues. Trimming removed 5 bases from V and 2 bases from J, with 12 bases in between. The CDR3 loop is CASSPRTENTEAFF. CDR3 nucleotides: TGTGCCAGCAGTCCGCGGACAGAAAACACTGAAGCTTTCTTT.